The 9 T cell receptor beta chains listed next were all sequenced from one sample in a study of OX40 agonist ivuxolimab in advanced cancers. Method: immunoSEQ multiplex PCR; TCRdb's copy keeps in-frame clones and lacks some. The sample shows around 65,000 clones, approximately 85% of them seen only once. The sample here was CD4+ or CD8+ T cells sorted from blood, taken in a trial of the OX40 agonist ivuxolimab. All receptors come from an adult with an advanced solid tumor such as melanoma, head and neck, liver or kidney cancer.

The gene calls are TRBV6-5 and TRBJ1-5, with 10 nucleotides matching TRBD1. V trimming: 6 bases; J trimming: 4 bases; junction bases outside the gene matches: 3. Germline CDR1 and CDR2: MNHEY and SVGAGI. CDR3 length equals 14 residues. CDR3 nucleotide sequence: TGTGCCAGCAGCACGGACAGGGGGAATCAGCCCCAGCATTTT. Amino acid sequence: CASSTDRGNQPQHF.

This clone has a handful of counts. One junction end disagrees with the germline gene, perhaps due to a read error. The chain uses TRBV2 and TRBJ2-2, with D perhaps matching TRBD2 (7 bases). This CDR3 spans 13 amino acids. Germline assignment: CDR1 SNHLY and CDR2 FYNNEI. CDR3 loop: CAGRGGATGELFF. In DNA, the CDR3 is TGTGCCGGCAGGGGAGGGGCCACCGGGGAGCTGTTTTTT.

This clone occurred once. V is TRBV6-5 and J is TRBJ1-3; tentatively, D is TRBD1 (6 bases). The CDR3 loop spans 14 amino acids. Germline lookup yields CDR1 MNHEY and CDR2 SVGAGI. The ends were cut back, 7 bases at V and 1 base at J, with 11 bases in the middle. The CDR3 nucleotides are TGTGCCAGCACCATAGGGGGGTCTGGAAACACCATATATTTT. This encodes CASTIGGSGNTIYF.

The V and J genes are TRBV30 and TRBJ1-5; 10 nucleotides match TRBD1. Losses at the gene ends were 5 bases for V and 7 bases for J; bases not matched to a gene: 8. This CDR3 comprises 14 residues. Germline lookup yields CDR1 GTSNPN and CDR2 SVGIG (reference sequence). CDR3 bases: TGTGCCTGGGAGATCGGGACAGGGGACCAGCCCCAGCATTTT. It specifies CAWEIGTGDQPQHF.

The chain links TRBV13 to TRBJ2-7, with 11 bases identical to TRBD2. CDR1 and CDR2 (germline): PRHDT, FYEKMQ (reference sequence). The CDR3 is made up of 19 amino acids. Trimming took 5 bases from V and 2 from J; bases not matched to a gene: 17. In DNA, the CDR3 is TGTGCCAGCAGCGTGAGGGGGCGGTCCTCTAGCGGGAGGCCCTACGAGCAGTACTTC. It encodes CASSVRGRSSSGRPYEQYF.

This clone was found a few times. The J gene is TRBJ2-7, the V gene TRBV19; 14 bases align to TRBD2. Germline V gives CDR1 LNHDA, CDR2 SQIVND (reference sequence). The length of the CDR3 is 16 residues. J lost 5 bases, V lost 5 bases, and 8 bases had no gene match. The CDR3 sequence: CASSYGTSGSINEQYF. For the CDR3, the DNA is TGTGCCAGTAGTTATGGGACTAGCGGGAGCATCAACGAGCAGTACTTC.

This clone was counted a single time. The chain is built from TRBV7-2 and TRBJ2-1; D is unclear. This CDR3 is built from 14 residues. V lost 1 base and J lost 8, with 12 bases in between. In germline, CDR1 is SGHTA, CDR2 FQGNSA. The CDR3 DNA sequence: TGTGCCAGCAGCTTAGGCCCGGGTGAGGATGAGCAGTTCTTC. It yields the protein CASSLGPGEDEQFF.

This chain connects TRBV7-3 to TRBJ2-1; TRBD2 matches at 8 bases. Per germline, CDR1 SGHTA and CDR2 FQGTGA. This CDR3 is built from 15 residues. V trimming: 2 bases; J trimming: 7 bases; junction bases outside the gene matches: 7. The CDR3 loop is CASSLVSGSPNEQFF. In nucleotides, the CDR3 is TGTGCCAGCAGCTTAGTAAGCGGGAGTCCGAATGAGCAGTTCTTC.

The CDR3 bases are TGTGCCAGCAGCTTGGTTACCGGGACAGGGGTGGGCTACACCTTC. It yields the protein CASSLVTGTGVGYTF. V gene TRBV5-4 combines with J gene TRBJ1-2, with 10 nucleotides matching TRBD1. V lost 0 bases and J lost 8; bases outside the gene matches: 7. Germline V CDR1 and CDR2: SGHNT, YYREEE (reference sequence). CDR3 size: 15 residues.